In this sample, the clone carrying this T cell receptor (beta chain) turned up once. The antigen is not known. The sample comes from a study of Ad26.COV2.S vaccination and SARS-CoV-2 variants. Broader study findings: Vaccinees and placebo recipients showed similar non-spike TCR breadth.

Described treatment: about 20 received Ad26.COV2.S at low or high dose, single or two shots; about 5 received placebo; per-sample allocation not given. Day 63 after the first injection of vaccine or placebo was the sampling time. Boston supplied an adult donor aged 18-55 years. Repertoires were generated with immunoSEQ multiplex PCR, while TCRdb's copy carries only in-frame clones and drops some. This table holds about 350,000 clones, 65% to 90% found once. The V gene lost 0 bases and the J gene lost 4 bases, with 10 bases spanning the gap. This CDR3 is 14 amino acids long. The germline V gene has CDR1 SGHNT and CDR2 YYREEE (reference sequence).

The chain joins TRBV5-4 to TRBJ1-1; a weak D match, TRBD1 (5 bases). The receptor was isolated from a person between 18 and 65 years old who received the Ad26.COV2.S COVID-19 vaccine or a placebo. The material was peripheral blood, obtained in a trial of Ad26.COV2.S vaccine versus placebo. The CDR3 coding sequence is TGTGCCAGCAGCTTGGTGGCAGGGCCCACTGAAGCTTTCTTT. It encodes CASSLVAGPTEAFF.